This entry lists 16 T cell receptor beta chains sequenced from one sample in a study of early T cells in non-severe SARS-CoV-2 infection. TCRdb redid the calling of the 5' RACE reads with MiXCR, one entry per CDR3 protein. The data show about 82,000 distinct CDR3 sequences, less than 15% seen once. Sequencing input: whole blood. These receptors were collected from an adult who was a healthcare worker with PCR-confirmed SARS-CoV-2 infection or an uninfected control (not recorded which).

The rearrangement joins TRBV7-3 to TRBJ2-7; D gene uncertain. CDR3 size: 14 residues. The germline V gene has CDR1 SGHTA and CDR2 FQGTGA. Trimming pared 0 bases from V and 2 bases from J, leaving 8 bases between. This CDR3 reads CASSLTFGPYEQYF. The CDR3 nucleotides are TGTGCCAGCAGCTTAACGTTTGGCCCCTACGAGCAGTACTTC.

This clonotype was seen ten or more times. DNA of the CDR3: TGTGCCAGCAGTTCTCACACCTCCAGGGGTTACAATGAGCAGTTCTTC. It specifies CASSSHTSRGYNEQFF. The chain carries TRBV28 and TRBJ2-1, with D tentatively TRBD1 (6 bases). CDR1 and CDR2 from the germline V gene are MDHEN and SYDVKM. The ends were cut back, 4 bases at V and 4 bases at J, with 17 bases in the middle. This CDR3 spans 16 amino acids.

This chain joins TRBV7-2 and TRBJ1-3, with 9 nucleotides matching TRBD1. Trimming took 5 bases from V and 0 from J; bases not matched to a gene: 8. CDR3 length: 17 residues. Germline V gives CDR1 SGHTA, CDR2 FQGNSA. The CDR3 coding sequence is TGTGCCAGCAGCCTGGGACAGGGCACAGTCTCTGGAAACACCATATATTTT. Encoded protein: CASSLGQGTVSGNTIYF.

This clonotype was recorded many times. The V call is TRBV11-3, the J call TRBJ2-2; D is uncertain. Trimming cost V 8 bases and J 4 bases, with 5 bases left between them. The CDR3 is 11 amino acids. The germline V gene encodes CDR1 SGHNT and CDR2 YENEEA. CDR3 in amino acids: CASRGTGELFF. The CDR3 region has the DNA TGTGCCAGCCGTGGCACCGGGGAGCTGTTTTTT. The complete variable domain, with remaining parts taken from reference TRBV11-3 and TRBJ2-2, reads EAGVVQSPRYKIIEKKQPVAFWCNPISGHNTLYWYLQNLGQGPELLIRYENEEAVDDSQLPKDRFSAERLKGVDSTLKIQPAELGDSAVYLCASRGTGELFFGEGSRLTVL.

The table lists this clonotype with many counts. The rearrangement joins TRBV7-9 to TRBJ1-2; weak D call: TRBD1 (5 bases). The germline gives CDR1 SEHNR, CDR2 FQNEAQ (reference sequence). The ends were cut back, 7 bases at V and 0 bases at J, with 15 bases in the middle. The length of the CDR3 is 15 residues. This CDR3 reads CASTPGRSTNYGYTF. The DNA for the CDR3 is TGTGCCAGCACCCCGGGACGGAGCACTAACTATGGCTACACCTTC.

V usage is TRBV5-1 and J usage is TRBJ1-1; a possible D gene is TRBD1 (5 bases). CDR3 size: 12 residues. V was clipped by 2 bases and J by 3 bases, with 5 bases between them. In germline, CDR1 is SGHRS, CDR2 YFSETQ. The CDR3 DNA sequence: TGCGCCAGCAGCTTACAGGACACTGAAGCTTTCTTT. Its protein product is CASSLQDTEAFF.

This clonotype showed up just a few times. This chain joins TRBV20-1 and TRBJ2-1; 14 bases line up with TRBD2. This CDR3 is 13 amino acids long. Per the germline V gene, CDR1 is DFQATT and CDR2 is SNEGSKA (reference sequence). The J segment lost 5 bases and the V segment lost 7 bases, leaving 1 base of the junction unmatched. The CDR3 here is CSGLAGGNNEQFF. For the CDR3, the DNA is TGCAGTGGACTAGCGGGAGGGAACAATGAGCAGTTCTTC.

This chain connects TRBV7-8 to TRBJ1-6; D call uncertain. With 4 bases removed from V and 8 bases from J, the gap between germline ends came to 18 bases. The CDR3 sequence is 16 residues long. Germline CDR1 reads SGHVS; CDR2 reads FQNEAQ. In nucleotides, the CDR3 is TGTGCCAGCAGCTCTAGAGGAGTTGAGGTTCATTCACCCCTCCACTTT. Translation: CASSSRGVEVHSPLHF. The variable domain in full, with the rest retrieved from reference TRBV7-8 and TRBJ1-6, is GAGVSQSPRYKVAKRGQDVALRCDPISGHVSLFWYQQALGQGPEFLTYFQNEAQLDKSGLPSDRFFAERPEGSVSTLKIQRTQQEDSAVYLCASSSRGVEVHSPLHFGNGTRLTVT.

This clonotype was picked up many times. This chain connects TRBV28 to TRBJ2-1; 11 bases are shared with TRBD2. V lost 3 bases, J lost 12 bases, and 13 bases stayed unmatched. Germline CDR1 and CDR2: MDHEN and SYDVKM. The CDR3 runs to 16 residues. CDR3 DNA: TGTGCCAGCAGTTTTAGCGGGACTAGCGGATTGAGGGCGCAGTTCTTC. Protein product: CASSFSGTSGLRAQFF. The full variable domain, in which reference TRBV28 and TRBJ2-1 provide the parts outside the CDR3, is DVKVTQSSRYLVKRTGEKVFLECVQDMDHENMFWYRQDPGLGLRLIYFSYDVKMKEKGDIPEGYSVSREKKERFSLILESASTNQTSMYLCASSFSGTSGLRAQFFGPGTRLTVL.

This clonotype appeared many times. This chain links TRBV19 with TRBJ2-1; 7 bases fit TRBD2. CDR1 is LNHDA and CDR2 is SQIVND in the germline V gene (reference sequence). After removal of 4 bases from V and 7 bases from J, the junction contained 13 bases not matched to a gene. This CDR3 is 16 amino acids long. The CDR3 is CASSTYTGEGRNEQFF. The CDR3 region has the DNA TGTGCCAGTAGTACCTACACGGGGGAGGGAAGGAATGAGCAGTTCTTC.

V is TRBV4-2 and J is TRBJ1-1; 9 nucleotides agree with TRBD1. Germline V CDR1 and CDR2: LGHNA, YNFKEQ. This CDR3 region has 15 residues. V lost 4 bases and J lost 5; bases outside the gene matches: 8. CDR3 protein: CASSLGTGLVTEAFF. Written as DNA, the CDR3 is TGTGCCAGCAGCCTGGGGACAGGGTTAGTAACTGAAGCTTTCTTT.

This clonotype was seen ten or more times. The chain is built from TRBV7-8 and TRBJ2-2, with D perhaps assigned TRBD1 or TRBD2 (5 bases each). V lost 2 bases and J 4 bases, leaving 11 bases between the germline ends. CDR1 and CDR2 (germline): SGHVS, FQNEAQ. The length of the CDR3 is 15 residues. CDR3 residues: CASSLRDGITGELFF. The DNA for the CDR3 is TGTGCCAGCAGCTTAAGGGACGGTATCACCGGGGAGCTGTTTTTT.

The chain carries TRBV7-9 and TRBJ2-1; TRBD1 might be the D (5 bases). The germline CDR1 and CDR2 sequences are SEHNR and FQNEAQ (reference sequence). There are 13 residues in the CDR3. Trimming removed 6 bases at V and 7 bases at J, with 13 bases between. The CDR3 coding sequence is TGTGCCAGCAGACCAAGAAGACAGAATGAGCAGTTCTTC. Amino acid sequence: CASRPRRQNEQFF.

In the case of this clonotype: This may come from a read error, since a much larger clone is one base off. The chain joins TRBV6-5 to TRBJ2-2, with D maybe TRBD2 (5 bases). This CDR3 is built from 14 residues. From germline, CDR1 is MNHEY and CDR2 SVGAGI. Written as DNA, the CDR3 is TGTGCCACCTACGATTCCCCGAACACCGGGGAGCCGTTTTTT. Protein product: CATYDSPNTGEPFF.

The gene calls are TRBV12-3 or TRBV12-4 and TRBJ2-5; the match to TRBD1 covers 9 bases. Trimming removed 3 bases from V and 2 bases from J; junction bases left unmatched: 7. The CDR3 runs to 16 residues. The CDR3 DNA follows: TGTGCCAGCAGTTTTGAACGGGGACAGGGTCAAGAGACCCAGTACTTC. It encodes CASSFERGQGQETQYF.

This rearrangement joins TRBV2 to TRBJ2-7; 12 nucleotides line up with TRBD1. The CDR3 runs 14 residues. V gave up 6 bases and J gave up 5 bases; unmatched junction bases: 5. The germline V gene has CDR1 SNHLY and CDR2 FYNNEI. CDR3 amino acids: CASRGTGGIHEQYF. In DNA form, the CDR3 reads TGTGCCAGCAGAGGGACAGGGGGCATCCACGAGCAGTACTTC.